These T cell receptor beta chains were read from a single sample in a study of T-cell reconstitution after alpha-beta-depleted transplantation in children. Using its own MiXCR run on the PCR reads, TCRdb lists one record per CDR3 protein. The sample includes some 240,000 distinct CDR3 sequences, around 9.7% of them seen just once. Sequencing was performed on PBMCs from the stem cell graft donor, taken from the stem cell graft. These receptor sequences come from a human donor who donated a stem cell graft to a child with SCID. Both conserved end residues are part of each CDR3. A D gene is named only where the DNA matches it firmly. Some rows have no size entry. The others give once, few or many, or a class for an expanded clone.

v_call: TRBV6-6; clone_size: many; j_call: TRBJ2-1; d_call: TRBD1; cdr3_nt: TGTGCCAGCAGGGGGACAGGGAACAATGAGCAGTTCTTC; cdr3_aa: CASRGTGNNEQFF
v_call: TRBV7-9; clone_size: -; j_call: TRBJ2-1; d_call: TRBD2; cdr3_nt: TGTGCCAGCAGCCTACTAGCGGGGTGGCCACTCGAGCAGTTCTTC; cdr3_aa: CASSLLAGWPLEQFF
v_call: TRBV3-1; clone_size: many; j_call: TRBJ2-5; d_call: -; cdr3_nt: TGTGCCAGCAGCCAAGACCTGCGGGCGACACACCAAGAGACCCAGTACTTC; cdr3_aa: CASSQDLRATHQETQYF
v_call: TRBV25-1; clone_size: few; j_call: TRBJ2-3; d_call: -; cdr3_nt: TGTGCCAGCAGTGAACCAGGCGGCACCCTAACGCAGTATTTT; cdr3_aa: CASSEPGGTLTQYF
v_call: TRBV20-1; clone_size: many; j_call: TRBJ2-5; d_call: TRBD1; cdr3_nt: TGCAGTGCAACGGGGACAGTCCAAGAGACCCAGTACTTC; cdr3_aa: CSATGTVQETQYF
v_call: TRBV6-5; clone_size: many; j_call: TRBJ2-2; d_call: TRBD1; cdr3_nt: TGTGCCAGCAGTCCGTACAGGGGCACCGGGGAGCTGTTTTTT; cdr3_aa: CASSPYRGTGELFF
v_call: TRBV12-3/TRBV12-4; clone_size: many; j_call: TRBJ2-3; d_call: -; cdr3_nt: TGTGCCAGCAGCCTAGGAAGGTTTCGCACAGATACGCAGTATTTT; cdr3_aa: CASSLGRFRTDTQYF
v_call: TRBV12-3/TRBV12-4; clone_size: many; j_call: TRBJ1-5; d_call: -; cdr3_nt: TGTGCCAGCAGTTTCCTACAAAATCAGCCCCAGCATTTT; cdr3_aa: CASSFLQNQPQHF
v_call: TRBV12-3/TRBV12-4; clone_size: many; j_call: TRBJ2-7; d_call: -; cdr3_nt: TGTGCCAGCTGTACGTTGCCCTACGAGCAGTACTTC; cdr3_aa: CASCTLPYEQYF
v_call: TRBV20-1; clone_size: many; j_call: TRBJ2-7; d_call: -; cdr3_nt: TGCAGTGCTAGAGATGATGACAGACCGTACGAGCAGTACTTC; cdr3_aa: CSARDDDRPYEQYF
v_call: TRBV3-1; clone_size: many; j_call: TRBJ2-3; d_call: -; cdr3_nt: TGTGCCAGCAGCCAAGATGCGGCCCGCGGAGATACGCAGTATTTT; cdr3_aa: CASSQDAARGDTQYF
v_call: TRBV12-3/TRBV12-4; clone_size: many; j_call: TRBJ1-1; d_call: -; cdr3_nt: TGTGCCAGCAGTTTTGGTCGGTTGAACACTGAAGCTTTCTTT; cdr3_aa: CASSFGRLNTEAFF
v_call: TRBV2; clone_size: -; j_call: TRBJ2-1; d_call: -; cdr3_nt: TGTGCCAGCAGTGAAGTAGGCACCTACAATGAGCAGTTCTTC; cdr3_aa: CASSEVGTYNEQFF
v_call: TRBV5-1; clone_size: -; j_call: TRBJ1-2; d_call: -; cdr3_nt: TGCGCCAGCAGCCCCGGGACCAACGCTTGGTATGGCTACACCTTC; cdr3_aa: CASSPGTNAWYGYTF
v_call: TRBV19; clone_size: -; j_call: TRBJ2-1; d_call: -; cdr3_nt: TGTGCCAGTAGTACCCCTACCGCGGGGATGTACAATGAGCAGTTCTTC; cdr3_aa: CASSTPTAGMYNEQFF
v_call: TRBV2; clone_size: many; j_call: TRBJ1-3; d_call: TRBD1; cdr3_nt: TGTGCCAGCAACAGGGGCTCTGGAAACACCATATATTTT; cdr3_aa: CASNRGSGNTIYF
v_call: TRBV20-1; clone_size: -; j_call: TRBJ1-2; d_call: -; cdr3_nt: TGCAGTGCTAGAGATTTGCAGGCACCCTATGGCTACACCTTC; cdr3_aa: CSARDLQAPYGYTF
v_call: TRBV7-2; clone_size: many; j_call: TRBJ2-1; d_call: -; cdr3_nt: TGTGCCAGCAGCTTAGCGCTACCAGGGTACAATGAGCAGTTCTTC; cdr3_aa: CASSLALPGYNEQFF
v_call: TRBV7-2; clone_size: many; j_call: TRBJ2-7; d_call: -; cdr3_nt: TGTGCCAGCAGCGGCATGGCAGTCTCCTACGAGCAGTACTTC; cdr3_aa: CASSGMAVSYEQYF
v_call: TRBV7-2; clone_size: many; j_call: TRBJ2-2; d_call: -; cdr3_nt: TGTGCCAGCAGCTTAGACAGGAACGTCGGGGAGCTGTTTTTT; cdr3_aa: CASSLDRNVGELFF
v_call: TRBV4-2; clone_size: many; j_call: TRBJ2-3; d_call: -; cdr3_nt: TGTGCCAGCAGCCAAGGGTCCCAGGGAGCGGTCAGCACAGATACGCAGTATTTT; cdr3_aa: CASSQGSQGAVSTDTQYF
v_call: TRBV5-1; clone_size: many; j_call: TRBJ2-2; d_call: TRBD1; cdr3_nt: TGCGCCAGCAGAACAGGGGCCACGAACACCGGGGAGCTGTTTTTT; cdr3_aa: CASRTGATNTGELFF
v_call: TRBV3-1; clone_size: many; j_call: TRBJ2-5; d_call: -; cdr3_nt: TGTGCCAGCAGCCCTACTAGGCCGGAGACCCAGTACTTC; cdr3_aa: CASSPTRPETQYF
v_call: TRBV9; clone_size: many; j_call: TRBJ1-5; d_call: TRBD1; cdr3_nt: TGTGCCAGCACCCTTTCCCGGGACAGTAAGAATCAGCCCCAGCATTTT; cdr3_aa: CASTLSRDSKNQPQHF
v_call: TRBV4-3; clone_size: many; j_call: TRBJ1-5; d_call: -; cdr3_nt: TGCGCCAGCAGCCAAGATAGGGAGGATCAGCCCCAGCATTTT; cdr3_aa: CASSQDREDQPQHF
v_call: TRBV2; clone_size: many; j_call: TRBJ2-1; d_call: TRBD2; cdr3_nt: TGTGCCAGCAATACGGGGGGGCCCTTCAATGAGCAGTTCTTC; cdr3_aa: CASNTGGPFNEQFF
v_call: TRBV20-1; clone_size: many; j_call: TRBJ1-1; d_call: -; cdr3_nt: TGCAGTGCGGAACCCGCGGGGGCAGACACTGAAGCTTTCTTT; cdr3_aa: CSAEPAGADTEAFF
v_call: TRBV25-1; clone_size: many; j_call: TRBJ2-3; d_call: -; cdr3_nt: TGTGCCAGCAGTGAGGGTTCCGGGTTCGGCACAGATACGCAGTATTTT; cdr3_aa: CASSEGSGFGTDTQYF
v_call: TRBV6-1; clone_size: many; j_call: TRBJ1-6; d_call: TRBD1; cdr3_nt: TGTGCCAGCAGTGACCCGGGACAGGGGCTTTCACCCCTCCACTTT; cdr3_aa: CASSDPGQGLSPLHF
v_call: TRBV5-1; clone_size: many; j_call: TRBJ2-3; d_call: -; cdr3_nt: TGCGCCAGCAGCTTCCGGCCATACACGTTTGAGGGGGATACGCAGTATTTT; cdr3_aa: CASSFRPYTFEGDTQYF
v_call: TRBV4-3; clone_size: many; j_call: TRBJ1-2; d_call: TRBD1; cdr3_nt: TGCGCCAGCAGCCAAGTTACAGGGGGAGACTATGGCTACACCTTC; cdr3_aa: CASSQVTGGDYGYTF
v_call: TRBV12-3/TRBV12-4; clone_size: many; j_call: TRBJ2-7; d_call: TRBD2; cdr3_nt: TGTGCCAGCAGTGCCCAGACTAGCGACGAGCAGTACTTC; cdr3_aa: CASSAQTSDEQYF
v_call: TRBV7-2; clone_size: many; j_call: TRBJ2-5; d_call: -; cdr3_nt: TGTGCCAGCAGCTTAATGGCAGAGACCCAGTACTTC; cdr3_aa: CASSLMAETQYF
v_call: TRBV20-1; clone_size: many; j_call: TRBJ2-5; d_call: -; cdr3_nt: TGCAGTGTTCTAAGTGGGGAGACCCAGTACTTC; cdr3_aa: CSVLSGETQYF
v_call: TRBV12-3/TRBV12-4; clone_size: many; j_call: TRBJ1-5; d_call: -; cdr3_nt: TGTGCCAGCAGTTTTCACCAGGGAGGTCAGCCCCAGCATTTT; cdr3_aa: CASSFHQGGQPQHF
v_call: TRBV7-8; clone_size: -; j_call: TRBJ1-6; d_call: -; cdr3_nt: TGTGCCAGCAAGGGCAACTCACCCCTCCACTTT; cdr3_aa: CASKGNSPLHF
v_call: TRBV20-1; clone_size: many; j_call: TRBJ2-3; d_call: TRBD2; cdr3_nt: TGCAGTGCTACCCCCCTAGCGGGGTCCACAGATACGCAGTATTTT; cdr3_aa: CSATPLAGSTDTQYF
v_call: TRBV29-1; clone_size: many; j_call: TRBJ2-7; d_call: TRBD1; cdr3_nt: TGCAGCGTTGATGCGTGGACAGGGGGCTCCTACGAGCAGTACTTC; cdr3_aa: CSVDAWTGGSYEQYF
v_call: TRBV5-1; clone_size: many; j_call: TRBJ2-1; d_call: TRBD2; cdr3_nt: TGCGCCAGCTTTAGCGGGGCGGCCTACAATGAGCAGTTCTTC; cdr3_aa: CASFSGAAYNEQFF
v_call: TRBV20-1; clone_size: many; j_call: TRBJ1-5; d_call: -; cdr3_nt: TGCAGTGCTCCCACAGGTTTCAATCAGCCCCAGCATTTT; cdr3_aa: CSAPTGFNQPQHF
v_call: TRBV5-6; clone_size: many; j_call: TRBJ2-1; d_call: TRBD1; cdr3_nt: TGTGCCAGCAGCCGGAGGACAGGCCTAGCTTATGTAGAGCAGTTCTTC; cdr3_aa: CASSRRTGLAYVEQFF
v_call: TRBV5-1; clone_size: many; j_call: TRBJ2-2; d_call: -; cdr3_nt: TGCGCCAGCAGGGAGGAAAACACCGGGGAGCTGTTTTTT; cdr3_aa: CASREENTGELFF
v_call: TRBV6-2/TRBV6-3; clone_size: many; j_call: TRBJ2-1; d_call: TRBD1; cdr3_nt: TGTGCCAGCAGACTCCGGACAGGTTCCTACAATGAGCAGTTCTTC; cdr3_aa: CASRLRTGSYNEQFF
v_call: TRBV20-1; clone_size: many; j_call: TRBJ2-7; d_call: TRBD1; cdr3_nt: TGCAGTGCCACACTGACAGGGCGGGACGAGCAGTACTTC; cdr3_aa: CSATLTGRDEQYF
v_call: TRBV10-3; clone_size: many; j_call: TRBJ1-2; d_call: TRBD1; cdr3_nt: TGTGCCATCGGACAGGGGGACTATGGCTACACCTTC; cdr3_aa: CAIGQGDYGYTF
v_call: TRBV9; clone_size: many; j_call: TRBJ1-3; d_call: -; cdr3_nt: TGTGCCAGCAGCGCAGAGAACACCATATATTTT; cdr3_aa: CASSAENTIYF
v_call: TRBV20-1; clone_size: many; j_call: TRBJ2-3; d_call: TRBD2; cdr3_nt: TGCAGTGCTAGTTTCTCCCAACTAGCGGTCCTCAGTGATACGCAGTATTTT; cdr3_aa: CSASFSQLAVLSDTQYF
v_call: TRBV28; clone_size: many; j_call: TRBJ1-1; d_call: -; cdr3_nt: TGTGCCAGCAGTCTACCCACAGTTACTGAAGCTTTCTTT; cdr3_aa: CASSLPTVTEAFF
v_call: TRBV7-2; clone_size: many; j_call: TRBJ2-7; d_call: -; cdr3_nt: TGTGCCAGCAGCTTTTCGGCAGGTGACTCACCCTACGAGCAGTACTTC; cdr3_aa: CASSFSAGDSPYEQYF
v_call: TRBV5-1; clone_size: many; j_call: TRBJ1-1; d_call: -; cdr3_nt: TGCGCCAGCAGCCCGGAAGGGGTTCGCACTGAAGCTTTCTTT; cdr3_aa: CASSPEGVRTEAFF
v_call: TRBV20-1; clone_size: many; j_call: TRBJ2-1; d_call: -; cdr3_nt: TGCAGTGCTAGAGACTCTCGGGGGGCCCAGGGGAATGAGCAGTTCTTC; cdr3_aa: CSARDSRGAQGNEQFF
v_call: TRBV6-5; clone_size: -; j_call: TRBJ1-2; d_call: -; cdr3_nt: TGTGCCAGCAGTTACCCGAGCGGGACGGACTATGGCTACACCTTC; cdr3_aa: CASSYPSGTDYGYTF
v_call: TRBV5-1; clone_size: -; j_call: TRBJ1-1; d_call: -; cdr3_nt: TGCGCCAGCAGCCTCACCAGGGTCACTGAAGCTTTCTTT; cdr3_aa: CASSLTRVTEAFF
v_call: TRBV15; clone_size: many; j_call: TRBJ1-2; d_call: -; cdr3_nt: TGTGCCACCAGCAGAGGGTCAAAGGGGGATGGCTACACCTTC; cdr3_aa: CATSRGSKGDGYTF
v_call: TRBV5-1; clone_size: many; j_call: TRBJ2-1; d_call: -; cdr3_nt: TGCGCCAGCAGCTTTGGGACTCCCCAGGGTGAGCAGTTCTTC; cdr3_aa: CASSFGTPQGEQFF
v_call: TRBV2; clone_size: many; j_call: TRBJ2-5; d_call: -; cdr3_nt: TGTGCCAGCAGCCCCTTGATACAAGAGACCCAGTACTTC; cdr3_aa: CASSPLIQETQYF
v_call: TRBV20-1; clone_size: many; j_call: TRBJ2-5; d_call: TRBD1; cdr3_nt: TGCAGTGCTAGTGGCTCGGACAGGGGCTTTGGAGAGACCCAGTACTTC; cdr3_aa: CSASGSDRGFGETQYF
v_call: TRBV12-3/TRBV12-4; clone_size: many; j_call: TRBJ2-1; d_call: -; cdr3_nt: TGTGCCAGCAGCCAAAGACCTGCGCCCGGGCAGTTCTTC; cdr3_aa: CASSQRPAPGQFF
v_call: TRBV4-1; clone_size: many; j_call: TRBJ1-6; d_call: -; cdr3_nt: TGCGCCAGCAGCCAAGCTCGGTATTCACCCCTCCACTTT; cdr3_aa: CASSQARYSPLHF